The next 18 T cell receptor beta chains were all read from a single sample in a study of cytomegalovirus exposure and HLA in healthy donors. Primers for the PCR totalled 60 Vbeta and 13 Jbeta. This table comes from immunoSEQ multiplex PCR, and its TCRdb copy is limited to in-frame clones, with some not included. The data contain 130,000 or so clones, approximately 8.8% of them singletons. The specimen sequenced was PBMCs. The source of these receptors is a man aged 40-55 years in good health and CMV-seronegative.

The chain combines TRBV27 with TRBJ2-3; 11 nucleotides align to TRBD2. The J segment lost 1 base and the V segment lost 5 bases, leaving 8 bases of the junction unmatched. CDR1 is MNHEY, CDR2 SMNVEV, per germline (reference sequence). This CDR3 is built from 17 residues. CDR3 sequence (DNA): TGTGCCAGCAGTCCCGGACCGACTAGCGGGGGCACAGATACGCAGTATTTT. Translation: CASSPGPTSGGTDTQYF.

The rearrangement joins TRBV19 to TRBJ1-1; TRBD1 agrees at 12 bases. Looked up from germline, CDR1 is LNHDA and CDR2 is SQIVND (reference sequence). The CDR3 is 14 amino acids. With 6 bases clipped from V and 5 bases from J, the junction kept 4 bases outside the gene matches. The CDR3 bases are TGTGCCAGTAGCAGGGACAGGGGGCGGACTGAAGCTTTCTTT. Encoded protein: CASSRDRGRTEAFF.

This clone was detected a few times. The sample carries other DNA sequences with the same CDR3. This CDR3 reads CASSLRQDNSPLHF. The CDR3, as DNA: TGTGCCAGCAGCTTACGACAGGATAATTCACCCCTCCACTTT. This rearrangement joins TRBV5-4 to TRBJ1-6; tentatively, D is TRBD1 (6 bases). The CDR3 sequence is 14 residues long. With 2 bases removed from V and 5 bases from J, the gap between germline ends came to 8 bases. Germline V gene sequence: CDR1 SGHNT, CDR2 YYREEE (reference sequence).

This clone was counted only a few times. The chain carries TRBV14 and TRBJ2-7; 11 nucleotides agree with TRBD1. CDR1 SGHDN and CDR2 FVKESK come from the germline V gene. J was trimmed by 2 bases and V by 2 bases; bases with no gene match: 2. This CDR3 spans 15 amino acids. The CDR3 region is CASSQRDRGTYEQYF. The CDR3 DNA follows: TGTGCCAGCAGCCAACGGGACAGGGGGACCTACGAGCAGTACTTC.

V usage is TRBV9 and J usage is TRBJ1-1; the D gene is possibly TRBD1 (6 bases). CDR1 and CDR2 (germline): SGDLS, YYNGEE. Trimming cost V 4 bases and J 1 base, with 17 bases left between them. The CDR3 loop spans 16 amino acids. The CDR3 DNA sequence: TGTGCCAGCAGCCCGGGGAGCCAGGGGCCGAACACTGAAGCTTTCTTT. Translation: CASSPGSQGPNTEAFF.

V gene TRBV4-1 combines with J gene TRBJ2-1, with 8 bases lining up with TRBD1. Germline V gives CDR1 MGHRA, CDR2 YSYEKL. V gave up 1 base and J gave up 9 bases; unmatched junction bases: 5. CDR3 length: 14 amino acids. CDR3 DNA: TGCGCCAGCAGCCAAGCGCAGGGGGCTATTGAGCAGTTCTTC. Translating it yields CASSQAQGAIEQFF.

The chain uses TRBV2 and TRBJ2-3; TRBD1 might be the D (6 bases). Trimming removed 3 bases from V and 2 bases from J, with 12 bases in between. Germline-derived CDR1 and CDR2 are SNHLY and FYNNEI. The CDR3 runs 15 residues. CDR3 DNA sequence: TGTGCCAGCAGTGAGGGGGCGGCGGACACAGATACGCAGTATTTT. It encodes CASSEGAADTDTQYF. Looking up the rest from reference TRBV2 and TRBJ2-3 gives the full variable domain: EPEVTQTPSHQVTQMGQEVILRCVPISNHLYFYWYRQILGQKVEFLVSFYNNEISEKSEIFDDQFSVERPDGSNFTLKIRSTKLEDSAMYFCASSEGAADTDTQYFGPGTRLTVL.

This clone was detected a few times. This chain uses TRBV11-3 with TRBJ2-3; TRBD1 matches at 9 bases. Germline trimming cut 5 bases from V and 2 bases from J; bases unmatched to any gene: 5. Germline-derived CDR1 and CDR2 are SGHNT and YENEEA. The CDR3 has 15 residues. The DNA for the CDR3 is TGTGCCAGCAGCCCGGGACAGGGATACACAGATACGCAGTATTTT. Translating it yields CASSPGQGYTDTQYF.

This clone was picked up a small number of times. The chain links TRBV19 to TRBJ1-1; 10 bases fit TRBD1. Trimming took 5 bases from V and 4 from J; bases not matched to a gene: 4. This CDR3 has 14 residues. Per germline, CDR1 LNHDA and CDR2 SQIVND (reference sequence). The CDR3 loop is CASSFGQGVTEAFF. CDR3 sequence (DNA): TGTGCCAGTAGTTTCGGACAGGGGGTCACTGAAGCTTTCTTT. Drawing the rest from reference TRBV19 and TRBJ1-1, the complete variable domain is DGGITQSPKYLFRKEGQNVTLSCEQNLNHDAMYWYRQDPGQGLRLIYYSQIVNDFQKGDIAEGYSVSREKKESFPLTVTSAQKNPTAFYLCASSFGQGVTEAFFGQGTRLTVV.

The CDR3 region is CASSSQGYEQYF. The CDR3 DNA is TGTGCCAGCAGCTCACAGGGGTACGAGCAGTACTTC. V and J are TRBV7-2 and TRBJ2-7, with 7 bases matching TRBD1. J gave up 4 bases and V 4 bases, and 1 base lay outside the gene matches. Per the germline V gene, CDR1 is SGHTA and CDR2 is FQGNSA. The CDR3 is made up of 12 amino acids.

This clone showed up just a few times. The chain recombines TRBV5-1 with TRBJ2-7; TRBD1 matches 7 bases. Per germline, CDR1 SGHRS and CDR2 YFSETQ. The junction had 10 bases not matched to a gene; V was cut back by 7 bases and J by 0 bases. The CDR3 is 15 residues long. The CDR3 DNA follows: TGCGCCAGCCGATTAGGACAGGCAACCTCCTACGAGCAGTACTTC. Translated: CASRLGQATSYEQYF. Together with reference TRBV5-1 and TRBJ2-7, the CDR3 gives the full variable domain: KAGVTQTPRYLIKTRGQQVTLSCSPISGHRSVSWYQQTPGQGLQFLFEYFSETQRNKGNFPGRFSGRQFSNSRSEMNVSTLELGDSALYLCASRLGQATSYEQYFGPGTRLTVT.

This clone was seen a handful of times. The chain combines TRBV19 with TRBJ2-7, with D possibly being TRBD2 (6 bases). CDR1 LNHDA and CDR2 SQIVND come from the germline V gene (reference sequence). The CDR3 runs to 14 residues. The V gene lost 5 bases and the J gene lost 9 bases, with 20 bases spanning the gap. The CDR3 nucleotides are TGTGCCAGTAGTGGCCGGGGAGGCGTTCCTGGGCAGTACTTC. It translates to CASSGRGGVPGQYF.

The V and J genes are TRBV18 and TRBJ2-6; a possible D gene is TRBD2 (6 bases). V was trimmed by 0 bases and J by 2 bases, leaving 23 bases between them. The CDR3 loop spans 21 amino acids. CDR1 is KGHSH, CDR2 LQKENI, per germline. The CDR3 sequence is CASSPPRSHSGLTTGANVLTF. CDR3 sequence (DNA): TGTGCCAGCTCACCACCGCGCTCCCACTCGGGACTGACGACTGGGGCCAACGTCCTGACTTTC.

The sample holds a few counts of this clone. This chain links TRBV7-9 with TRBJ1-5; no clear D. Germline V gene data show CDR1 as SEHNR and CDR2 as FQNEAQ (reference sequence). V was cut by 11 bases and J by 0 bases, with 14 bases left in between. The CDR3 covers 14 residues. In DNA, the CDR3 is TGTGCCTCGACCCCGGGGTATAGCAATCAGCCCCAGCATTTT. It translates to CASTPGYSNQPQHF.

Only a few counts were recorded for this clone. The J gene is TRBJ2-2, the V gene TRBV11-2; the D is unclear. The CDR3 contains 12 residues. Between the trimmed V and J ends, which lost 7 bases and 5 bases, there was a span of 8 bases. CDR1 SGHAT and CDR2 FQNNGV come from the germline V gene. The CDR3 loop reads CASTLRTGELFF. The CDR3, as DNA: TGTGCCAGCACTCTTCGGACCGGGGAGCTGTTTTTT.

V and J are TRBV6-5 and TRBJ2-3; 7 bases agree with TRBD2. The V segment lost 5 bases and the J segment 2 bases; nucleotides outside the gene matches: 7. Germline CDR1 MNHEY, CDR2 SVGAGI. This CDR3 is built from 15 residues. This CDR3 reads CASSKGLSSTDTQYF. DNA for the CDR3: TGTGCCAGCAGTAAGGGACTATCCTCCACAGATACGCAGTATTTT.

This clone was counted only a few times. The sample holds other DNA sequences that translate to the same CDR3. CDR3 DNA: TGTGCCATCAGTGGACAGGGCTATGAGCAGTTCTTC. This encodes CAISGQGYEQFF. The chain employs TRBV10-3 and TRBJ2-1; 7 bases are a match to TRBD1. V dropped 4 bases and J dropped 8; count of bases not matched to a gene: 2. The CDR3 spans 12 residues. The germline gives CDR1 ENHRY, CDR2 SYGVKD.

In this sample, this clone turned up a few times. The chain combines TRBV5-4 with TRBJ2-3; TRBD1 might be the D (5 bases). Trimming pared 0 bases from V and 3 bases from J, leaving 8 bases between. Germline V gene data show CDR1 as SGHNT and CDR2 as YYREEE (reference sequence). The CDR3 loop spans 14 amino acids. CDR3 nucleotide sequence: TGTGCCAGCAGCTTGGGAGACAGAACAGATACGCAGTATTTT. Translated, it gives CASSLGDRTDTQYF. Filled out from reference TRBV5-4 and TRBJ2-3, the complete variable domain reads ETGVTQSPTHLIKTRGQQVTLRCSSQSGHNTVSWYQQALGQGPQFIFQYYREEENGRGNFPPRFSGLQFPNYSSELNVNALELDDSALYLCASSLGDRTDTQYFGPGTRLTVL.